The source of this TCR beta chain is a study of early T cells in non-severe SARS-CoV-2 infection. The wider study: The input, bulk RNA from unsorted whole blood, was sequenced, and chains were unpaired. Regarding the study as a whole: In VDJdb matching, anti-spike CD8 responses were favored while private and CD4 specificities went missing.

The ends were cut back, 1 base at V and 0 bases at J, with 7 bases in the middle. Germline assignment: CDR1 SGHTA and CDR2 FQGNSA. The CDR3 covers 14 residues. This clonotype was recorded many times. What it binds is not known. The library protocol tagged individual cDNA molecules with unique molecular identifiers. TCRdb called the 5' RACE reads again in MiXCR, with one record for every CDR3 protein. The sample lists tens of thousands of distinct CDR3 sequences, roughly 15% occurring once. This specimen consisted of whole blood, obtained at baseline. The TCR originated in an adult who was a healthcare worker with PCR-confirmed SARS-CoV-2 infection or an uninfected control (not recorded which). The chain employs TRBV7-2 and TRBJ2-7; D ambiguous. In DNA, the CDR3 is TGTGCCAGCAGCTTAGGGCCCTCCTCCTACGAGCAGTACTTC. This gives the protein CASSLGPSSYEQYF.